Listed here is a single T cell receptor (beta chain). Antigen specificity is unknown. This CDR3 is built from 15 residues. The trim removed 2 bases at V and 8 bases at J, leaving 9 bases unmatched. Germline V CDR1 and CDR2: SGHDT, YYEEEE. 5'-RACE, quantitative and with molecular barcodes, yielded the TCR beta libraries. MiXCR, applied by TCRdb to the 5' RACE reads, yields one record per CDR3 protein. The sample holds about 750,000 distinct CDR3 sequences, under 20% seen once. This specimen comes from a study of CD8 T cells in ankylosing spondylitis. The study, taken as a whole, reports: A TCR beta motif made of several highly homologous variants seemed typical of ankylosing spondylitis blood. Disease-associated clonotypes exhibited CD8+ identity and were relatively infrequent in peripheral blood. Reportedly, disease-linked clones are significantly enriched in ankylosing spondylitis patients' matched synovial fluid. Reactive arthritis synovial fluid and blood were previously reported to contain some motif variants.

Sequencing was performed on blood, either unsorted or a sorted T cell fraction (not recorded which). The chain combines TRBV5-6 with TRBJ2-3, with 9 bases aligning to TRBD2. The sequence derives from a male donor with ankylosing spondylitis. This chain's CDR3 is CASSFFSGGVGTQYF. CDR3 in DNA: TGTGCCAGCAGCTTCTTTAGCGGGGGCGTGGGTACGCAGTATTTT.